Listed here is a single T cell receptor (beta chain). Its matching antigen is unknown. Regarding the study as a whole: Tumor Treg TCRs overlapped most with tumor naive CD4+ cells. Whole repertoires were not studied in the larger cohort, only one V-J beta rearrangement. Tumor memory CD4+ T cell TCR gene usage clustered with blood and lymph node memory CD4+ cells and lymph node naive CD4+ cells.

Tregs were sorted as CD4+CD25+CD127-/low cells. After constant-region reverse-primer amplification, full-length variable regions underwent semi-nested PCR with Nested Universal Primer A. TCRdb passed the 5' RACE reads through MiXCR, listing each CDR3 protein once. The data show roughly 8,500 distinct CDR3 sequences, with roughly 51% seen just once and 5.5% to 7% held by the top ten. The sequenced sample was Tregs sorted from a lymph node. The sequence came from a female donor with breast cancer.

CDR3 residues: CASSLGGNEQFF. CDR3 nucleotide sequence: TGCGCCAGCAGCTTGGGGGGCAATGAGCAGTTCTTC. The rearrangement uses TRBV5-1 and TRBJ2-1; no clear D. In germline, CDR1 is SGHRS, CDR2 YFSETQ. The CDR3 has 12 residues. Trimming took off 0 bases at V and 6 bases at J, with 4 bases between the two ends.